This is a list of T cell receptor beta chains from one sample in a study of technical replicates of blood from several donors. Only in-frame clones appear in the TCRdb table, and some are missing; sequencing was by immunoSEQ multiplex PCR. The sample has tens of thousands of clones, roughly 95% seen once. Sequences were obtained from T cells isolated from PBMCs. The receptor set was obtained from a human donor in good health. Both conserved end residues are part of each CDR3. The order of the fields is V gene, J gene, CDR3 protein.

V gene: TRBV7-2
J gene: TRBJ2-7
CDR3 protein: CASSLTEGVRYEQYF

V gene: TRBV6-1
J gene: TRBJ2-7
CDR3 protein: CASSDRTGASYEQYF

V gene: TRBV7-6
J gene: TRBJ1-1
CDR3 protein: CASSPGDRFSPFF

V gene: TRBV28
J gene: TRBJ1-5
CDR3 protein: CASSLSGQAVYSNQPQHF

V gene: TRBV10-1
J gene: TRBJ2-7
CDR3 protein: CASSSGTQGSWYEQYF

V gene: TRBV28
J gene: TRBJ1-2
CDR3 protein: CASSTQGYGYTF

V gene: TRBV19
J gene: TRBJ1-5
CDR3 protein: CASSRRQAVYSNQPQHF

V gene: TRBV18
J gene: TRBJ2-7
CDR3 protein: CASSPTGGEFYEQYF

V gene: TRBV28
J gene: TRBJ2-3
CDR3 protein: CASSSAGVRSDTQYF

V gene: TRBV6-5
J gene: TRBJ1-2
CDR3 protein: CASRDVGGNGYTF

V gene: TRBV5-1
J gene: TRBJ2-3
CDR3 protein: CASSSPGTFGTDTQYF

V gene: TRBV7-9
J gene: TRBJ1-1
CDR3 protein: CASSPGIRGGVNTEAFF

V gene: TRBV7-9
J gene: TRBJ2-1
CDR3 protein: CASSLGGVSGSRGEQFF

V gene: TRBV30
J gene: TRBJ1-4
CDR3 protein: CAWSRFNRPTNEKLFF

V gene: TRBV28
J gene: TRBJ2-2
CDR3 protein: CASSLTGELFF

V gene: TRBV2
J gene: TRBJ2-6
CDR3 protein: CASGLGSGANVLTF

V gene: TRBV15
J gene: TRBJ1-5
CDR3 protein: CATSRDGARWNQPQHF

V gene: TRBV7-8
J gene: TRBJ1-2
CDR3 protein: CASSLNENYGYTF

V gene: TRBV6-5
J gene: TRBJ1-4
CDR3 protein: CASSYGTGGYGEKLFF

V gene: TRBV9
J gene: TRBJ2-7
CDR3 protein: CASSARQGLDEQYF

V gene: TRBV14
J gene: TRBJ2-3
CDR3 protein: CASSEGLAELTDTQYF

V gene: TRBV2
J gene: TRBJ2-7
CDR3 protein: CASSGQGTCQYF

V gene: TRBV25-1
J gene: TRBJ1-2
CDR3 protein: CASTLRDRGRDYGYTF

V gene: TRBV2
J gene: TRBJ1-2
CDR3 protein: CASSDGGLDGYTF

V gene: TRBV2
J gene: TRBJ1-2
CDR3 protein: CASSVVYPDSNYGYTF

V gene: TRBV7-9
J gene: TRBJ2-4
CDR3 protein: CASSSRTSGDIQYF

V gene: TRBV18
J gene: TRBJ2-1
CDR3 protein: CASSPYSEGQFF

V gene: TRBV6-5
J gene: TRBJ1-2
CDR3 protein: CASSYSGGDYGYTF

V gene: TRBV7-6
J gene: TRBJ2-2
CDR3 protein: CASSLEETGGTGELFF

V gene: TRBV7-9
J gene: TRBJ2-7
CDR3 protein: CASSARTGAYEQYF

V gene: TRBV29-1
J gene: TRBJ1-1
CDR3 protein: CSVATGGNTEAFF

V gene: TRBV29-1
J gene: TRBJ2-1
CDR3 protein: CSDGGQYNEQFF

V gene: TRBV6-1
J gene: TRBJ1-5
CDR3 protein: CASSESDRLTSSNQPQHF

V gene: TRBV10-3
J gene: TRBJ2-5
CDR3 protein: CAISEFLPGTGEETQYF

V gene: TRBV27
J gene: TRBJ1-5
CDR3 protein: CASSSRTSHSNQPQHF

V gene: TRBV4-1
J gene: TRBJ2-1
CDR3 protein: CASSPKGTEVYNEQFF

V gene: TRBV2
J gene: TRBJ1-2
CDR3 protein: CASSTREDRGYTF

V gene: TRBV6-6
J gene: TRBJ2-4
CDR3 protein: CASSTYQTGAKNIQYF

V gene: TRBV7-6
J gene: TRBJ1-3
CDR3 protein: CASSRGAFSGNTIYF

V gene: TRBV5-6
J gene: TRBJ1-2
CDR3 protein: CASSSLGQKNNYGYTF

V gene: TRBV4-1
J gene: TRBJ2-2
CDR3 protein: CASSRGGPNTGELFF

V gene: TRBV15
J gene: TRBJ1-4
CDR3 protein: CATSRATGGEKLFF

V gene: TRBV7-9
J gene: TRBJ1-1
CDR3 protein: CASSSLPSGRGEAFF

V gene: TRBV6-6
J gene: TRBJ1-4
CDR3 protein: CASSRQGVMFF

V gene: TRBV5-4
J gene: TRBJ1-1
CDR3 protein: CASSPGTGGWNTEAFF

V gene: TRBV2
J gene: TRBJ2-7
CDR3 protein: CASSSTSGRGYEQYF

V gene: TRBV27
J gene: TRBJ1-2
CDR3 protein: CASSLLSGRAGVNYGYTF

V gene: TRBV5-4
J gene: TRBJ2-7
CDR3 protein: CASSFSGGPYEQYF

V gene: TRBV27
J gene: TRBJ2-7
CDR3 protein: CASSLSPGQGISTEQYF

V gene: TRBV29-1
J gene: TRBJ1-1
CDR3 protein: CSVYKNTEAFF

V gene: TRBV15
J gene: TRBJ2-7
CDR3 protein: CATSRDRDRAYEQYF

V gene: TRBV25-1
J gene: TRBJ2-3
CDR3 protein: CASAPMTGVVDTDTQYF

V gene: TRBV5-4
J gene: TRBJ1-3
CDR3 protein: CASSYSGGNTIYF

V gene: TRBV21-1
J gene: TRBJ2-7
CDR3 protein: CASSGPTPSPYEQYF

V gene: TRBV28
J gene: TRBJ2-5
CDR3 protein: CASSSPGQGAYETQYF

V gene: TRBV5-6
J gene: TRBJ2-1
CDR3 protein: CASGTGTFDNEQFF

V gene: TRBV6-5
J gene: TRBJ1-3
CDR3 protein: CAAMAARTIYF

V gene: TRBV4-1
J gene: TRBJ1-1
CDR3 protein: CASSQDQGAVNTEAFF

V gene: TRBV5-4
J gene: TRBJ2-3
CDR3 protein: CASGVWNGGSTDTQYF